This T cell receptor (beta chain) was sequenced during a study of a mutant IDH1 vaccine in newly diagnosed glioma. As for this clone: Its specificity is not known.

Profiled with immunoSEQ multiplex PCR; TCRdb holds only in-frame clones, not every one. Here the sample spans 60,000 to 65,000 clones, roughly four fifths being singletons. Time point denoted: week 47, end of study. In every dose of vaccine, 300 ug of mutant IDH1 20-mer peptide was given alongside topical imiquimod. Trimming shortened V by 2 bases and J by 3 bases, and 14 bases separated the two germline ends. The CDR3 consists of 15 residues. Germline CDR1 and CDR2: SGDLS and YYNGEE. This receptor was identified in a man aged 25-40 years with glioma. The sequences come from PBMCs, collected from a glioma patient whose treatment included an IDH1 peptide vaccine. The V and J genes are TRBV9 and TRBJ1-2, with D tentatively TRBD1 (6 bases). This CDR3 is CASSVNRESDYGYTF. In DNA, the CDR3 is TGTGCCAGCAGCGTTAACAGGGAATCAGACTATGGCTACACCTTC.